A single sample is the source of the 23 T cell receptor beta chains below, sequenced in a study of cytomegalovirus exposure and HLA in healthy donors. Both 60 Vbeta primers and 13 Jbeta primers went into the PCR. The data were produced by immunoSEQ multiplex PCR, yet TCRdb's version contains in-frame clones alone and is incomplete. The profile covers over 100,000 clones, with roughly 73% appearing a single time and more than 0.7% taken by the ten largest. Sequencing was carried out using PBMCs. The source is a woman aged 25 to 39 in good health and CMV-seronegative.

The chain links TRBV27 to TRBJ1-1; 7 bases map to TRBD1. V shed 7 bases, J shed 1 base, and the junction held 6 bases outside the gene matches. The CDR3 consists of 14 residues. Germline loops: CDR1 MNHEY, CDR2 SMNVEV (reference sequence). Here the CDR3 DNA reads TGTGCCAGCACTGAGACAGGGAGGAACACTGAAGCTTTCTTT. Amino acid sequence: CASTETGRNTEAFF.

This clone has only a few counts. The chain carries TRBV5-5 and TRBJ2-2; 11 bases agree with TRBD2. The CDR3 has 19 residues. V gave up 4 bases and J gave up 2 bases; unmatched junction bases: 13. The V gene's germline CDR1 is SGHKS and CDR2 YYEKEE (reference sequence). The CDR3 region has the DNA TGTGCCAGCAGCCAGCCTACTTCTAGCGGGGGGCCTAACACCGGGGAGCTGTTTTTT. This encodes CASSQPTSSGGPNTGELFF.

V usage is TRBV12-5 and J usage is TRBJ1-2, with a possible D match to TRBD1 (6 bases). Trimming pared 3 bases from V and 6 bases from J, leaving 17 bases between. The CDR3 covers 15 residues. The germline CDR1 and CDR2 sequences are LGHNT and FRNRAP. This chain's CDR3 is CASGFPPGEGNGYTF. Written as DNA, the CDR3 is TGTGCTAGTGGTTTCCCACCAGGGGAAGGGAATGGCTACACCTTC.

V is TRBV5-1 and J is TRBJ1-1, with D perhaps TRBD1 (5 bases). The CDR3 consists of 15 residues. Germline lookup yields CDR1 SGHRS and CDR2 YFSETQ. The V and J ends lost 1 base and 0 bases respectively, with 10 bases between them. The CDR3 bases are TGCGCCAGCAGCTTGTTCGACAGCTTGAACACTGAAGCTTTCTTT. Encoded protein: CASSLFDSLNTEAFF.

The V call is TRBV2, the J call TRBJ2-3; D is possibly TRBD1 (6 bases). CDR3 length: 13 residues. Germline loops: CDR1 SNHLY, CDR2 FYNNEI. With 4 bases removed from V and 6 bases from J, the gap between germline ends came to 11 bases. CDR3 protein: CASSVQGRDTQYF. Written as DNA, the CDR3 is TGTGCCAGCAGTGTACAGGGTAGGGATACGCAGTATTTT.

The chain joins TRBV19 to TRBJ1-2; D remains unclear. V lost 0 bases and J lost 6, with 17 bases in between. The CDR3 extends over 16 amino acids. Germline V gene data show CDR1 as LNHDA and CDR2 as SQIVND (reference sequence). The CDR3 bases are TGTGCCAGTAGTATAGATCACCCAGACAAAACTCATGGCTACACCTTC. Amino acid sequence: CASSIDHPDKTHGYTF.

This clone was counted a few times. The rearrangement uses TRBV6-1 and TRBJ2-1; tentative D call: TRBD2 (5 bases). This CDR3 is 14 amino acids long. V was clipped by 8 bases and J by 4 bases, with 15 bases between them. Germline CDR1 MNHNS, CDR2 SASEGT. CDR3: CASGKSGDYNEQFF. In DNA, the CDR3 is TGTGCCAGCGGGAAGAGCGGAGATTACAATGAGCAGTTCTTC.

The rearrangement uses TRBV30 and TRBJ2-7; D possibly corresponds to TRBD1 (5 bases). The CDR3 is made up of 13 amino acids. The germline V and J ends were trimmed by 3 bases and 0 bases, with 9 bases remaining between them. Germline values: CDR1 GTSNPN, CDR2 SVGIG (reference sequence). Here the CDR3 reads CAWRGASSYEQYF. CDR3 in DNA: TGTGCCTGGAGAGGGGCTAGCTCCTACGAGCAGTACTTC.

The V call is TRBV27, the J call TRBJ2-1; D perhaps matches TRBD1 (6 bases). The CDR3 spans 11 residues. V was cut by 5 bases and J by 13 bases, with 12 bases left in between. Per the germline V gene, CDR1 is MNHEY and CDR2 is SMNVEV (reference sequence). The CDR3 nucleotides are TGTGCCAGCAGTCAACAGGGTCTACAGTTCTTC. Translated: CASSQQGLQFF.

The rearrangement links TRBV12-5 to TRBJ2-7; 8 bases are a match to TRBD2. V lost 1 base and J lost 6; bases outside the gene matches: 5. Germline V gene data show CDR1 as LGHNT and CDR2 as FRNRAP. The CDR3 has 14 amino acids. The CDR3 DNA is TGTGCTAGTGGTTTGGACATCCGGGGGGGCGAGCAGTACTTC. It encodes CASGLDIRGGEQYF.

The chain employs TRBV5-1 and TRBJ2-3; maybe TRBD2 (6 bases). The CDR3 consists of 15 residues. V shed 3 bases and J shed 1 base, with 12 bases lying between them. Germline assignment: CDR1 SGHRS and CDR2 YFSETQ. CDR3 region: CASSSRGGGTDTQYF. CDR3 DNA sequence: TGCGCCAGCAGCTCCCGAGGAGGGGGCACAGATACGCAGTATTTT.

The rearrangement joins TRBV5-1 to TRBJ1-2; 7 bases are shared with TRBD1. J was trimmed by 6 bases and V by 3 bases; bases with no gene match: 2. The germline V gene encodes CDR1 SGHRS and CDR2 YFSETQ. This CDR3 spans 12 amino acids. CDR3 sequence: CASSSTGDGYTF. The CDR3 DNA is TGCGCCAGCAGCTCCACAGGGGATGGCTACACCTTC.

V is TRBV19 and J is TRBJ2-7; D might be TRBD2 (6 bases). Germline V gene lookup returns CDR1 LNHDA and CDR2 SQIVND (reference sequence). V shed 0 bases and J shed 2 bases, with 14 bases lying between them. CDR3 length equals 16 residues. CDR3 sequence (DNA): TGTGCCAGTAGTATAGAACCCGGACTACCGACCTACGAGCAGTACTTC. Translation: CASSIEPGLPTYEQYF.

The gene calls are TRBV4-3 and TRBJ2-7; no definite D call. With 1 base removed from V and 2 bases from J, the gap between germline ends came to 6 bases. The length of the CDR3 is 13 residues. Germline V gene lookup returns CDR1 LGHNA and CDR2 YSLEER. The CDR3 DNA sequence: TGCGCCAGCAGCCAAGGGCAGGCCTACGAGCAGTACTTC. Encoded protein: CASSQGQAYEQYF.

This sequence joins TRBV20-1 and TRBJ1-2; a weak D match, TRBD1 (5 bases). Germline V gene lookup returns CDR1 DFQATT and CDR2 SNEGSKA (reference sequence). V was shortened by 5 bases and J by 8 bases, with 12 bases between the two germline ends. The CDR3 is 11 amino acids. DNA of the CDR3: TGCAGTGCTGTGGGGCAGGAAGGCTACACCTTC. Translation: CSAVGQEGYTF.

This clone was counted a few times. J is TRBJ1-1 and V is TRBV2; the D gene is possibly TRBD1 (6 bases). The V end was cut by 4 bases, the J end by 2 bases, with 14 bases between. This CDR3 contains 15 residues. Germline values: CDR1 SNHLY, CDR2 FYNNEI. CDR3 sequence: CASSGEDRTNTEAFF. The CDR3, as DNA: TGTGCCAGCAGTGGAGAGGACAGAACAAACACTGAAGCTTTCTTT.

CDR3: CAWSVTTVDQPQHF. The CDR3, as DNA: TGTGCCTGGAGTGTGACTACAGTTGATCAGCCCCAGCATTTT. The V gene is TRBV30, the J gene TRBJ1-5; no definite D call. The V end lost 0 bases, the J end lost 5 bases, and 11 bases lay between the germline ends. Germline V gene data show CDR1 as GTSNPN and CDR2 as SVGIG (reference sequence). The CDR3 is 14 amino acids.

This chain uses TRBV6-6 with TRBJ2-1, with a possible D match to TRBD2 (5 bases). The CDR3 is 15 amino acids. The germline CDR1 and CDR2 sequences are MNHNY and SVGAGI (reference sequence). V lost 7 bases to trimming and J lost 3 bases, with 16 bases between them. The DNA for the CDR3 is TGTGCCAGCACCCAAAGGAGCGGAGGCTACAATGAGCAGTTCTTC. Protein sequence: CASTQRSGGYNEQFF.

The V and J genes are TRBV30 and TRBJ1-3; perhaps TRBD1 as D (5 bases). Looked up from germline, CDR1 is GTSNPN and CDR2 is SVGIG (reference sequence). The CDR3 sequence is 14 residues long. V lost 2 bases to trimming and J lost 4 bases, with 12 bases between them. For the CDR3, the DNA is TGTGCCTGGAGTTCAGGGTCTCTGGGAAACACCATATATTTT. Translation: CAWSSGSLGNTIYF. The full variable domain, with the rest looked up from reference TRBV30 and TRBJ1-3, is SQTIHQWPATLVQPVGSPLSLECTVEGTSNPNLYWYRQAAGRGLQLLFYSVGIGQISSEVPQNLSASRPQDRQFILSSKKLLLSDSGFYLCAWSSGSLGNTIYFGEGSWLTVV.

Remarks on this clone: Compared with germline, one end of the junction differs, possibly owing to a read error. The V call is TRBV7-3, the J call TRBJ2-1; the D is unclear. The germline V gene has CDR1 SGHTA and CDR2 FQGTGA. The CDR3 loop spans 11 amino acids. In nucleotides, the CDR3 is TGTGCCAGCAGCTCCTTCAATGAGCAGTTCTTC. This sequence encodes CASSSFNEQFF.

The chain links TRBV6-1 to TRBJ1-1, with TRBD1 matching 7 bases. Trimming removed 4 bases from V and 5 bases from J; junction bases left unmatched: 7. There are 14 residues in the CDR3. Germline V CDR1 and CDR2: MNHNS, SASEGT. DNA for the CDR3: TGTGCCAGCAGTGGGACCAGGGGGGAGACTGAAGCTTTCTTT. Its protein is CASSGTRGETEAFF.

The chain is built from TRBV7-8 and TRBJ1-1; D remains unclear. V lost 7 bases and J 5 bases, leaving 14 bases between the germline ends. The V gene's germline CDR1 is SGHVS and CDR2 FQNEAQ. The CDR3 is 13 residues long. CDR3 residues: CASTERRETEAFF. For the CDR3, the DNA is TGTGCCAGCACCGAAAGGAGGGAGACTGAAGCTTTCTTT.

This clone was seen more than once but under ten times. This chain uses TRBV4-3 with TRBJ1-4; D uncertain. CDR1 LGHNA and CDR2 YSLEER come from the germline V gene. The V and J ends lost 0 bases and 6 bases respectively, with 11 bases between them. This CDR3 region has 15 residues. Written as DNA, the CDR3 is TGCGCCAGCAGCCAAGACGCGGGGTTTGATGAAAAACTGTTTTTT. Its translation: CASSQDAGFDEKLFF.